This T cell receptor beta chain was documented in a study of T cells in tumors after PD-1 blockade. Study at large: During anti-PD-1 treatment, some patients continued daily vismodegib 150 mg. On average, peripheral blood gave 100,000 to 140,000 TCR templates and under 40,000 unique clonotypes.

Input was roughly 550 ng to 6,500 ng of genomic DNA from tumor or blood. Study-level findings and limits: Approximately 41% of tumor TCR clonotypes were also found in blood.

To note about this clone: Antigen: not known.

Looked up from germline, CDR1 is SGHRS and CDR2 is YFSETQ. Between the trimmed V and J ends, which lost 4 bases and 0 bases, there was a span of 11 bases. The CDR3 sequence is 15 residues long. The method was immunoSEQ multiplex PCR; TCRdb's version includes in-frame clones alone and lacks a portion of them. Of about 20,000 clones listed, 78% are singletons. This sequence was found in a human donor with basal cell carcinoma. The source material was PBMCs, sampled before anti-PD-1 treatment. V is TRBV5-1 and J is TRBJ1-5; a possible D gene is TRBD1 (6 bases). CDR3: CASSPQGSSNQPQHF. The CDR3 coding sequence is TGCGCCAGCAGCCCACAGGGATCTAGCAATCAGCCCCAGCATTTT.